This T cell receptor (beta chain) was captured in a study of blood T cell repertoires in COVID-19. TCRdb's copy holds only in-frame clones and misses some; the assay was immunoSEQ multiplex PCR. The profile shows about 88,000 clones, approximately 89% of them singletons. The receptor was isolated from an elderly man with acute or convalescent COVID-19. The sample was peripheral blood.

This chain's CDR3 is CASSQGASGTNEQFF. The DNA for the CDR3 is TGTGCCAGCAGCCAGGGCGCTAGCGGGACAAATGAGCAGTTCTTC. The V gene is TRBV11-2, the J gene TRBJ2-1; 9 bases agree with TRBD2. Germline lookup yields CDR1 SGHAT and CDR2 FQNNGV. CDR3 length: 15 residues. The V gene end was trimmed by 5 bases and the J gene end by 7 bases; junction bases not matched to a gene: 9.